Below are 27 T cell receptor beta chains sequenced from a single sample in a study of blood T cell repertoires in COVID-19 (dated by TCRdb to 2018 to 2020). Library creation used the immunoSEQ multiplex PCR assay. The clones in this table, taken by TCRdb from immuneACCESS, are in-frame only. Not every clone is retained; where verified, under half of the shortfall comes from an unresolved V gene, and the cause of the rest is unknown. This sample has 100,000 to 120,000 clones in its table, and roughly 85% of those were observed once. Clones ranked in the top ten supply 16% of the sample. Sequencing was done on a sample of peripheral blood. The receptors shown here come from a woman aged 80 or over with active or convalescent COVID-19.

CDR3 sequence reads: CASTLRTYYGYTF. The DNA of the CDR3 is TGTGCCAGCACCCTAAGGACATACTATGGCTACACCTTC. The chain couples TRBV28 to TRBJ1-2, with a tentative D call TRBD1 (5 bases). The V gene's germline CDR1 is MDHEN and CDR2 SYDVKM. Trimming removed 7 bases at V and 3 bases at J, with 12 bases between. The CDR3 spans 13 residues.

The chain combines TRBV5-1 with TRBJ2-1, with D maybe TRBD2 (5 bases). The germline gives CDR1 SGHRS, CDR2 YFSETQ. V was pared by 4 bases and J by 0 bases, with 20 bases between. This CDR3 has 18 residues. The CDR3 region has the DNA TGCGCCAGCAGCCAACTATTAATAGCGTCGAGCTCCTACAATGAGCAGTTCTTC. Its protein is CASSQLLIASSSYNEQFF. Based on the CDR3 plus reference TRBV5-1 and TRBJ2-1, the full variable domain is KAGVTQTPRYLIKTRGQQVTLSCSPISGHRSVSWYQQTPGQGLQFLFEYFSETQRNKGNFPGRFSGRQFSNSRSEMNVSTLELGDSALYLCASSQLLIASSSYNEQFFGPGTRLTVL.

A few counts support this clone. The V call is TRBV2, the J call TRBJ1-2, with D unresolved. The germline V and J ends were trimmed by 3 bases and 2 bases, with 4 bases remaining between them. The CDR3 spans 12 residues. Per the germline V gene, CDR1 is SNHLY and CDR2 is FYNNEI. The CDR3 loop reads CASSETNYGYTF. The CDR3 DNA reads as TGTGCCAGCAGTGAGACAAACTATGGCTACACCTTC.

This clone occurred a few times. The rearrangement joins TRBV20-1 to TRBJ1-2, with no clear D. CDR1 is DFQATT, CDR2 SNEGSKA, per germline (reference sequence). This CDR3 region has 11 residues. V lost 4 bases to trimming and J lost 8 bases, with 11 bases between them. CDR3 DNA: TGCAGTGCTAACCGGGTTGGAGGCTACACCTTC. Translated, it gives CSANRVGGYTF.

V gene TRBV20-1 combines with J gene TRBJ2-5; weak D call: TRBD2 (5 bases). The length of the CDR3 is 11 residues. V was shortened by 5 bases and J by 5 bases, with 9 bases between the two germline ends. Germline loops: CDR1 DFQATT, CDR2 SNEGSKA (reference sequence). Written as DNA, the CDR3 is TGCAGTGCTGCGTCGGGGGAGACCCAGTACTTC. It encodes CSAASGETQYF.

The chain carries TRBV2 and TRBJ1-2; TRBD1 is a possible D gene (6 bases). The V end was cut by 0 bases, the J end by 5 bases, with 13 bases between. CDR3 length equals 15 residues. Germline values: CDR1 SNHLY, CDR2 FYNNEI. In DNA form, the CDR3 reads TGTGCCAGCAGTGAAGCGGACAGAATACAGTATGGCTACACCTTC. This encodes CASSEADRIQYGYTF.

This chain connects TRBV2 to TRBJ2-5; unclear D gene. The germline gives CDR1 SNHLY, CDR2 FYNNEI. The CDR3 is made up of 13 amino acids. Trimming pared 3 bases from V and 5 bases from J, leaving 10 bases between. The CDR3 DNA sequence: TGTGCCAGCAGTGAGGTCCGCCGGGAGACCCAGTACTTC. Its translation: CASSEVRRETQYF.

Turning to this clone: This may arise from a read error, as a much more abundant clone is one base away. The chain employs TRBV9 and TRBJ2-5, with TRBD2 as a possible D gene (5 bases). V shed 4 bases and J shed 3 bases, with 10 bases lying between them. The CDR3 totals 13 residues. The V gene's germline CDR1 is SGDLS and CDR2 YYNGEE. The CDR3 sequence is CASSPRGEETQYF. CDR3 sequence (DNA): TGTGCCAGCAGCCCCCGGGGAGAAGAGACCCAGTACTTC.

This chain joins TRBV12-3 or TRBV12-4 and TRBJ1-2; the D is unclear. V was cut by 5 bases and J by 5 bases, with 12 bases left in between. The CDR3 extends over 13 amino acids. The CDR3 coding sequence is TGTGCCAGCAGTATAGGCCGAGCGTATGGCTACACCTTC. It translates to CASSIGRAYGYTF.

The rearrangement joins TRBV11-2 to TRBJ2-3; D uncertain. There are 15 residues in the CDR3. With 1 base removed from V and 3 bases from J, the gap between germline ends came to 11 bases. The germline V gene encodes CDR1 SGHAT and CDR2 FQNNGV. The CDR3 loop reads CASSLVPWATDTQYF. In nucleotides, the CDR3 is TGTGCCAGCAGCTTAGTACCGTGGGCGACAGATACGCAGTATTTT.

This chain joins TRBV28 and TRBJ2-7; 7 bases match TRBD2. The CDR3 totals 15 residues. Trimming cost V 4 bases and J 3 bases; bases outside gene matches: 9. CDR1 and CDR2 (germline): MDHEN, SYDVKM. CDR3 DNA sequence: TGTGCCAGCAGTTCCCCAATCGGCGGGAGCTACGAGCAGTACTTC. Protein sequence: CASSSPIGGSYEQYF.

The V gene is TRBV18, the J gene TRBJ2-1; the match to TRBD1 covers 8 bases. V lost 0 bases and J lost 1; bases outside the gene matches: 5. The CDR3 is 17 residues long. CDR1 is KGHSH and CDR2 is LQKENI in the germline V gene. CDR3: CASSPPIGTGSYNEQFF. The CDR3 bases are TGTGCCAGCTCACCACCGATAGGGACAGGATCCTACAATGAGCAGTTCTTC.

The V call is TRBV6-2 or TRBV6-3, the J call TRBJ2-5; 11 positions match TRBD1. The CDR3 has 16 amino acids. Germline V lookup: CDR1 MNHEY, CDR2 SVGEGT. V lost 5 bases to trimming and J lost 1 base; unmatched junction nucleotides: 6. The CDR3 bases are TGTGCCAGCAGTGACCGGGACAGGGGGGTCCAAGAGACCCAGTACTTC. This translates into CASSDRDRGVQETQYF.

This clone was seen repeatedly, ten times or more. The rearrangement links TRBV19 to TRBJ1-4, with 7 bases identical to TRBD1. The junction had 5 bases not matched to a gene; V was cut back by 3 bases and J by 4 bases. This CDR3 has 15 residues. Per the germline V gene, CDR1 is LNHDA and CDR2 is SQIVND (reference sequence). CDR3 residues: CASSIRTGVNEKLFF. The CDR3 DNA sequence: TGTGCCAGTAGTATTAGGACAGGTGTTAATGAAAAACTGTTTTTT.

The chain combines TRBV19 with TRBJ2-6, with 12 bases aligning to TRBD1. V gave up 6 bases and J gave up 0 bases; unmatched junction bases: 12. CDR3 length: 20 amino acids. Looked up from germline, CDR1 is LNHDA and CDR2 is SQIVND (reference sequence). The CDR3, as DNA: TGTGCCAGTAGAACCTGGGACAGGGGGCCGAAAATCTCTGGGGCCAACGTCCTGACTTTC. It specifies CASRTWDRGPKISGANVLTF.

The chain uses TRBV4-1 and TRBJ1-5; no definite D call. The CDR3 length is 14 residues. Germline loops: CDR1 MGHRA, CDR2 YSYEKL. The V gene lost 0 bases and the J gene lost 7 bases, with 10 bases spanning the gap. The CDR3 reads CASSQDYFTQPQHF. For the CDR3, the DNA is TGCGCCAGCAGCCAAGATTACTTCACGCAGCCCCAGCATTTT.

The J gene is TRBJ2-5, the V gene TRBV11-2, with D possibly being TRBD2 (6 bases). The CDR3 has 15 amino acids. V dropped 5 bases and J dropped 7 bases, with 20 bases sitting between them. Germline loops: CDR1 SGHAT, CDR2 FQNNGV. As DNA, the CDR3 is TGTGCCAGCAGCCCCGGAGGTAGCGGTGGGGGGACCCAGTACTTC. Amino acid sequence: CASSPGGSGGGTQYF.

The chain uses TRBV30 and TRBJ2-7; D uncertain. Between the trimmed V and J ends, which lost 0 bases and 6 bases, there was a span of 18 bases. Germline V lookup: CDR1 GTSNPN, CDR2 SVGIG (reference sequence). The CDR3 runs to 15 residues. The CDR3 here is CAWSVLSSHRSEQYF. The CDR3 DNA reads as TGTGCCTGGAGTGTACTGAGCAGCCACCGGAGCGAGCAGTACTTC.

This chain connects TRBV5-1 to TRBJ2-1, with 12 positions matching TRBD2. Germline loops: CDR1 SGHRS, CDR2 YFSETQ. Trimming removed 5 bases from V and 7 bases from J; junction bases left unmatched: 7. The CDR3 has 15 amino acids. The CDR3 spells CASSETSGSWNEQFF. In nucleotides, the CDR3 is TGCGCCAGCAGTGAGACTAGCGGGAGCTGGAATGAGCAGTTCTTC.

The chain has TRBV4-2 and TRBJ2-3, with 8 bases that match TRBD2. Germline CDR1 reads LGHNA; CDR2 reads YNFKEQ. The CDR3 spans 14 residues. V was clipped by 4 bases and J by 4 bases; unmatched bases: 4. CDR3 coding DNA: TGTGCCAGCAGCCCGCGGGAGGTCCCAGATACGCAGTATTTT. Amino acid sequence: CASSPREVPDTQYF.

The chain is built from TRBV2 and TRBJ1-4; D is perhaps TRBD1 (5 bases). Per germline, CDR1 SNHLY and CDR2 FYNNEI. The germline V and J ends were trimmed by 6 bases and 4 bases, with 6 bases remaining between them. This CDR3 is 12 amino acids long. The CDR3 here is CASRQDNEKLFF. For the CDR3, the DNA is TGTGCCAGCAGACAGGATAATGAAAAACTGTTTTTT.

The V and J genes are TRBV28 and TRBJ2-6; 7 bases map to TRBD2. V shed 2 bases and J 2 bases; nucleotides not matched to a gene: 0. CDR1 is MDHEN, CDR2 SYDVKM, per germline. The CDR3 is 15 residues long. The CDR3 bases are TGTGCCAGCAGTTTACGGGGGGCTGGGGCCAACGTCCTGACTTTC. Residues: CASSLRGAGANVLTF.

Ten or more counts support this clone. The chain has TRBV5-1 and TRBJ2-7, with 13 bases matching TRBD2. The trim removed 5 bases at V and 6 bases at J, leaving 5 bases unmatched. In germline, CDR1 is SGHRS, CDR2 YFSETQ. CDR3 length: 14 amino acids. In DNA, the CDR3 is TGCGCCAGCAGGCCAAGGACTAGCGGGAGCGAGCAGTACTTC. As protein: CASRPRTSGSEQYF.

The V call is TRBV5-1, the J call TRBJ2-5, with D possibly TRBD2 on 5 matching bases. This CDR3 comprises 15 residues. Per the germline V gene, CDR1 is SGHRS and CDR2 is YFSETQ. V shed 4 bases and J shed 5 bases, with 18 bases lying between them. The CDR3 coding sequence is TGCGCCAGCAGCCTCAGCCATAGATGGGAGGAGACCCAGTACTTC. Protein sequence: CASSLSHRWEETQYF.

J is TRBJ2-3 and V is TRBV14; D is undetermined. Per germline, CDR1 SGHDN and CDR2 FVKESK. The CDR3 contains 14 residues. V lost 1 base to trimming and J lost 0 bases, with 5 bases between them. CDR3 in DNA: TGTGCCAGCAGCCAAGGGGCCAGCACAGATACGCAGTATTTT. Residues: CASSQGASTDTQYF.

In this sample, this clone turned up a few times. The rearrangement joins TRBV2 to TRBJ2-1, with TRBD2 matching 10 bases. The CDR3 is 14 residues long. The ends lost 6 bases at V and 9 bases at J; junction bases unmatched: 8. Germline lookup yields CDR1 SNHLY and CDR2 FYNNEI. Here the CDR3 DNA reads TGTGCCAGCAGCTATAGTAGCGGGAGGACTGAGCAGTTCTTC. Protein product: CASSYSSGRTEQFF.

The rearrangement links TRBV5-1 to TRBJ1-2, with 7 bases matching TRBD1. The length of the CDR3 is 15 residues. The V segment lost 8 bases and the J segment 5 bases; nucleotides outside the gene matches: 15. The germline CDR1 and CDR2 sequences are SGHRS and YFSETQ. CDR3 bases: TGCGCCAGTAGACAGGGTGGGGATATCGGATATGGCTACACCTTC. This encodes CASRQGGDIGYGYTF.